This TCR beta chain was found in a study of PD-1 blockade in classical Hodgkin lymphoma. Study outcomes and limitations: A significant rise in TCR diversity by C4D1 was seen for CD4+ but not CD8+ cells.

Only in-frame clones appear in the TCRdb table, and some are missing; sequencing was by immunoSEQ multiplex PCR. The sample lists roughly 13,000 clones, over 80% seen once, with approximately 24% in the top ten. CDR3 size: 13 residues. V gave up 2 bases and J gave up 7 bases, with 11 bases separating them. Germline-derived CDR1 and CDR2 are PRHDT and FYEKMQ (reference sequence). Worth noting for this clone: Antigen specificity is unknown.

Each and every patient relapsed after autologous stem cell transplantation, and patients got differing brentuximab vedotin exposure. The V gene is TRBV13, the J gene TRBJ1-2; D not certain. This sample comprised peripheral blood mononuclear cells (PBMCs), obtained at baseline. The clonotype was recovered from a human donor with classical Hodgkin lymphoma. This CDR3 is CASSLLVDSGYTF. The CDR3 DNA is TGTGCCAGCAGCTTACTGGTGGACTCTGGCTACACCTTC.